The rows below give T cell receptor beta chains drawn from one sample of a study of CD4 T cells in relation to SARS-CoV-2 and coronaviruses. TCRdb's table, derived via immunoSEQ multiplex PCR, lists solely in-frame clones and lacks some. The sample carries about 64,000 clones, about 94% recorded once. Sequencing input: naive CD4+ T cells from PBMCs. The receptor set was obtained from a human donor in good health. CDR3s include the opening cysteine and the closing phenylalanine or tryptophan. The D gene is left open where the match is weak. Rows give clone size only sometimes, using once, few, many, or a class for an expanded clone.

clone size	V gene	D gene	J gene	CDR3 protein	CDR3 DNA
NA	TRBV20-1	NA	TRBJ2-2	CSASDGRANTGELFF	TGCAGTGCTAGTGACGGCAGGGCTAACACCGGGGAGCTGTTTTTT
NA	TRBV3-1/TRBV3-2	NA	TRBJ2-7	CASSQGVRSYEQYF	TGTGCCAGCAGCCAAGGGGTCCGCTCCTACGAGCAGTACTTC
NA	TRBV30	NA	TRBJ2-5	CAWSASGETQYF	TGTGCCTGGAGTGCTTCTGGGGAGACCCAGTACTTC
NA	TRBV5-5	TRBD2	TRBJ2-3	CASSLELAGGPDTQYF	TGTGCCAGCAGCTTGGAACTAGCGGGAGGGCCAGATACGCAGTATTTT
NA	TRBV5-1	TRBD1	TRBJ2-2	CASSLSQAGGKTGELFF	TGCGCCAGCAGCTTGAGTCAGGCAGGGGGCAAGACCGGGGAGCTGTTTTTT
few	TRBV4-1	NA	TRBJ2-2	CASSQEAGTGELFF	TGCGCCAGCAGCCAAGAGGCGGGAACCGGGGAGCTGTTTTTT
NA	TRBV2	NA	TRBJ2-2	CASNKGLGQVLNTGELFF	TGTGCCAGCAACAAGGGTTTGGGCCAGGTGCTGAACACCGGGGAGCTGTTTTTT
NA	TRBV9	NA	TRBJ2-2	CASSVVAGTGELFF	TGTGCCAGCAGCGTAGTAGCAGGGACCGGGGAGCTGTTTTTT
NA	TRBV28	TRBD1	TRBJ2-3	CASSGGQASTDTQYF	TGTGCCAGCAGTGGGGGACAGGCAAGCACAGATACGCAGTATTTT
NA	TRBV18	NA	TRBJ1-1	CASSPIQGRNTEAFF	TGTGCCAGCTCACCTATACAAGGGAGGAACACTGAAGCTTTCTTT
NA	TRBV11-2	TRBD2	TRBJ2-1	CASSLDSGREQFF	TGTGCCAGCAGCTTAGATAGCGGGAGGGAGCAGTTCTTC
NA	TRBV18	NA	TRBJ2-4	CASSPSLIVAKNIQYF	TGTGCCAGCTCACCTAGTCTGATCGTAGCCAAAAACATTCAGTACTTC
NA	TRBV5-6	NA	TRBJ1-1	CASSSREVAGQNTEAFF	TGTGCCAGCAGCTCGCGGGAGGTGGCAGGGCAGAACACTGAAGCTTTCTTT
NA	TRBV12-3/TRBV12-4	NA	TRBJ1-2	CASSLRENYGYTF	TGTGCCAGCAGTTTACGGGAAAACTATGGCTACACCTTC
NA	TRBV5-4	TRBD1	TRBJ1-2	CASSYRQGAGYGYTF	TGTGCCAGCAGCTACCGACAGGGGGCTGGCTATGGCTACACCTTC
NA	TRBV27	NA	TRBJ1-2	CASSLLPGGANYGYTF	TGTGCCAGCAGTTTATTGCCCGGGGGAGCTAACTATGGCTACACCTTC